This T cell receptor beta chain was captured by sequencing in a study of cytomegalovirus exposure and HLA in healthy donors. PCR primers comprised 60 Vbeta and 13 Jbeta primers. Profiled with immunoSEQ multiplex PCR; TCRdb holds only in-frame clones, not every one. The data show about 150,000 clones, around four fifths seen once. The sequenced sample consisted of PBMCs. This sequence originates from a woman between 35 and 50 years old in good health and CMV-seronegative.

Here the CDR3 DNA reads TGTGCCAGCAGCGACCGGGACTTAAACAATGAGCAGTTCTTC. It encodes CASSDRDLNNEQFF. This rearrangement joins TRBV11-1 to TRBJ2-1; TRBD2 might be the D (6 bases). CDR1 and CDR2 from the germline V gene are SGHAT and FQDESV (reference sequence). The ends were cut back, 5 bases at V and 5 bases at J, with 13 bases in the middle. The CDR3 has 14 amino acids.